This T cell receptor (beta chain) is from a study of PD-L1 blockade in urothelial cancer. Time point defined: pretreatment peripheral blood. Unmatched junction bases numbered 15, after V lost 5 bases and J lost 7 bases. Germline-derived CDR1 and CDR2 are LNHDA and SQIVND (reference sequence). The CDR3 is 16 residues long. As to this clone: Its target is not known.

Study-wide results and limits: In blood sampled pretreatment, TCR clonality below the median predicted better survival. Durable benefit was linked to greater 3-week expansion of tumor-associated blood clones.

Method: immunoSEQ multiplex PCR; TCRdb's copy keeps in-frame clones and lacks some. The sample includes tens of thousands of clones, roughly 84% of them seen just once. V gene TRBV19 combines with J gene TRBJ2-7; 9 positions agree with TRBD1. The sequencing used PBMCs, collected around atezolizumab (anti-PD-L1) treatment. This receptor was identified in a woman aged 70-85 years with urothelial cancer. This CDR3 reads CASSPRQGTGPSEQYF. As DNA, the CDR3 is TGTGCCAGTAGTCCCCGCCAGGGGACAGGGCCTTCTGAGCAGTACTTC.